The T cell receptor (beta chain) under discussion was sequenced for a study of T cells in Graves' hyperthyroidism and ophthalmopathy. TCR beta CDR3 regions were amplified from RNA. Primed by the HTBI set, a first-round RT-PCR was run on the TCR CDR3. TCRdb reprocessed the multiplex PCR reads with MiXCR, giving one entry per CDR3 protein. The repertoire holds 95,000 to 100,000 distinct CDR3 sequences, with about half as singletons. Hyperthyroidism patients were newly diagnosed, had disease duration under 2 months, and were aged 18 to 65 years. The junction had 6 bases not matched to a gene; V was cut back by 6 bases and J by 6 bases. The CDR3 spans 12 residues. Germline values: CDR1 DFQATT, CDR2 SNEGSKA (reference sequence).

The receptor was derived from a woman aged 40 to 55 with Graves' hyperthyroidism. The chain combines TRBV20-1 with TRBJ1-2; 8 bases agree with TRBD1. Source material: blood. Here the CDR3 reads CSAIVQGDGYTF. CDR3 DNA sequence: TGCAGTGCCATCGTACAGGGGGATGGCTACACCTTC.